The 5 T cell receptor beta chains presented below share a single source sample, sequenced in a study of blood T cell repertoires in COVID-19. Generated by immunoSEQ multiplex PCR, the TCRdb table keeps only in-frame clones and is missing some. The table includes about 83,000 clones, more than 80% detected once. Sequenced input: peripheral blood. These TCRs come from a woman of 80 years or more with acute or convalescent COVID-19.

This chain connects TRBV12-2 to TRBJ2-3; the table's D gene call, TRBD1, was not cross checked with the DNA. TRBV12-2 is noted as a pseudogene. This CDR3 region has 16 residues. The CDR3 bases are TGTGCAAGTCGCTTATTAAGGGCCAGGGAATACCGTACGCAGTATTTT. Protein sequence: CASRLLRAREYRTQYF.

The chain carries TRBV2 and TRBJ2-7, with D possibly matching TRBD2 (5 bases). The CDR3 length is 13 residues. Germline V gene data show CDR1 as SNHLY and CDR2 as FYNNEI. With 3 bases removed from V and 3 bases from J, the gap between germline ends came to 9 bases. The CDR3 DNA reads as TGTGCCAGCAGTGACACCGGGGACTACGAGCAGTACTTC. Translated, it gives CASSDTGDYEQYF.

This clone has more than one count but fewer than ten. The gene calls are TRBV28 and TRBJ1-6; TRBD1 matches at 10 bases. J was trimmed by 3 bases and V by 6 bases; bases with no gene match: 5. Looked up from germline, CDR1 is MDHEN and CDR2 is SYDVKM. The CDR3 sequence is 16 residues long. CDR3 region: CASSSGTGVYNSPLHF. In DNA form, the CDR3 reads TGTGCCAGCAGCTCTGGGACAGGGGTCTATAATTCACCCCTCCACTTT.

The gene calls are TRBV20-1 and TRBJ1-1; D not certain. Germline V gene data show CDR1 as DFQATT and CDR2 as SNEGSKA (reference sequence). V was shortened by 3 bases and J by 4 bases, with 15 bases between the two germline ends. The CDR3 runs to 14 residues. CDR3 amino acids: CSASGSSGRTEAFF. CDR3 in DNA: TGCAGTGCTAGTGGGTCATCGGGTCGCACTGAAGCTTTCTTT.

This chain links TRBV9 with TRBJ1-1, with D maybe TRBD1 (5 bases). CDR1 and CDR2 (germline): SGDLS, YYNGEE. Trimming took 4 bases from V and 11 from J, leaving 24 bases between them. The CDR3 loop spans 15 amino acids. The CDR3 nucleotides are TGTGCCAGCAGCCCACGGGGGACTGCGGTCGGTCGGGCTTTCTTT. Protein product: CASSPRGTAVGRAFF. Complete variable domain (other parts from reference TRBV9 and TRBJ1-1): DSGVTQTPKHLITATGQRVTLRCSPRSGDLSVYWYQQSLDQGLQFLIQYYNGEERAKGNILERFSAQQFPDLHSELNLSSLELGDSALYFCASSPRGTAVGRAFFGQGTRLTVV.